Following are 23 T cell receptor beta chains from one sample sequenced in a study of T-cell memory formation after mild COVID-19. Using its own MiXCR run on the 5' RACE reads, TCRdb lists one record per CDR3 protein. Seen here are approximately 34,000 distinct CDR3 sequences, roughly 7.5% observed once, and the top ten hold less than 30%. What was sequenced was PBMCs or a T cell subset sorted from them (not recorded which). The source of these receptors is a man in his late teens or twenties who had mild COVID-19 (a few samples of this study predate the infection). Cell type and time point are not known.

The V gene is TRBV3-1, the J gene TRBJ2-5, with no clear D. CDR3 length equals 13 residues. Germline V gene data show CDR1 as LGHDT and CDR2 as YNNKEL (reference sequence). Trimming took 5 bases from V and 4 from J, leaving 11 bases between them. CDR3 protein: CASSVQSGETQYF. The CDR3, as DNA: TGTGCCAGCAGCGTTCAATCCGGAGAGACCCAGTACTTC.

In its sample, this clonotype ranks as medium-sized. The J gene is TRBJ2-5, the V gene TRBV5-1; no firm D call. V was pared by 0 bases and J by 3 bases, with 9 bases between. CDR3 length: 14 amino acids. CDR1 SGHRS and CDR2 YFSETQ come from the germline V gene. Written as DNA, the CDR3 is TGCGCCAGCAGCTTGGGGAATGGAGAAGAGACCCAGTACTTC. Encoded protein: CASSLGNGEETQYF.

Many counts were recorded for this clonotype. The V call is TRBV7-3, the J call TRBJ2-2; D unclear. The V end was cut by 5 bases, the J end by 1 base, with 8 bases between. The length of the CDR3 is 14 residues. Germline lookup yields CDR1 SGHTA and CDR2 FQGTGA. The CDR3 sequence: CASSPPGNTGELFF. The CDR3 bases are TGTGCCAGCAGCCCCCCCGGGAACACCGGGGAGCTGTTTTTT.

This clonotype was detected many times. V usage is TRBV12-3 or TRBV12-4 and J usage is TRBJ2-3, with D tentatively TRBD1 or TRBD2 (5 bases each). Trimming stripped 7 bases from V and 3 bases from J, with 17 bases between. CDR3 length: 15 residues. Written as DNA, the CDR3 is TGTGCCAGCAACCCGGGGCCAGCGGAGACAGATACGCAGTATTTT. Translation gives CASNPGPAETDTQYF.

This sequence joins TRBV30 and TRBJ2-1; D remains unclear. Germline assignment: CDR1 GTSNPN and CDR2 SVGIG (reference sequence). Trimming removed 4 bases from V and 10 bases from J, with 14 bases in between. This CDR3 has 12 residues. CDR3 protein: CAWTLGPAEQFF. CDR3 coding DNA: TGTGCCTGGACGTTAGGGCCGGCGGAGCAGTTCTTC.

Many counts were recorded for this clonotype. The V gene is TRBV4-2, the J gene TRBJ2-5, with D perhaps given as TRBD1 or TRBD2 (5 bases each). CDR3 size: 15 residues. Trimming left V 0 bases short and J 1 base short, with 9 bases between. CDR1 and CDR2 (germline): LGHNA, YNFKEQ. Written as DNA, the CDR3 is TGTGCCAGCAGCCAAGAACGAGGGGCCCAAGAGACCCAGTACTTC. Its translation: CASSQERGAQETQYF.

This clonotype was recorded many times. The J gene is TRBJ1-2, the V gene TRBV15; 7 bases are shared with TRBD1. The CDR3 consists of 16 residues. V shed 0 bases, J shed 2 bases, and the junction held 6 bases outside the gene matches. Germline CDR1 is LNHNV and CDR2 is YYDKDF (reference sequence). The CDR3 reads CATSREGTAKNYGYTF. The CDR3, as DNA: TGTGCCACCAGCAGAGAAGGGACAGCGAAAAACTATGGCTACACCTTC.

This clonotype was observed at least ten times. The CDR3 region has the DNA TGTGCCAGCAGCTTATATAATGACAATGAGCAGTTCTTC. Protein product: CASSLYNDNEQFF. V is TRBV7-2 and J is TRBJ2-1; the D is unclear. Trimming pared 2 bases from V and 5 bases from J, leaving 7 bases between. The CDR3 is 13 residues long. The germline CDR1 and CDR2 sequences are SGHTA and FQGNSA.

CDR3: CSAQPDPPSGSYEQYF. DNA of the CDR3: TGCAGTGCTCAACCTGACCCCCCTTCAGGCTCCTACGAGCAGTACTTC. The chain links TRBV20-1 to TRBJ2-7; D not certain. Germline V gene lookup returns CDR1 DFQATT and CDR2 SNEGSKA (reference sequence). CDR3 length equals 16 residues. V gave up 5 bases and J gave up 0 bases, with 20 bases separating them.

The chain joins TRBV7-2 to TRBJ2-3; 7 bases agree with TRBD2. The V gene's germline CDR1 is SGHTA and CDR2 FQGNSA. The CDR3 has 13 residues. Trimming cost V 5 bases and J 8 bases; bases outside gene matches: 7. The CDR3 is CASSLGREGTQYF. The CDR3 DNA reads TGTGCCAGCAGCCTTGGCAGGGAGGGTACGCAGTATTTT.

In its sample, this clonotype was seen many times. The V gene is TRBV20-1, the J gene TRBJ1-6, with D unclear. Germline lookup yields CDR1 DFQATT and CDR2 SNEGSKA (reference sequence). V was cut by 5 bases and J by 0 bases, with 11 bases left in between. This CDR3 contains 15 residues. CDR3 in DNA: TGCAGTGCTCCCGACCGGAGCTCCTATAATTCACCCCTCCACTTT. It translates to CSAPDRSSYNSPLHF.

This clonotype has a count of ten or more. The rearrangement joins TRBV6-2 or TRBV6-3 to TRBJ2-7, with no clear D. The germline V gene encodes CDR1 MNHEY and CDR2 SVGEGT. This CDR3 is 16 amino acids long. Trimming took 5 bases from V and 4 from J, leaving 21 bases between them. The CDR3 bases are TGTGCCAGCAGTCCTAGGATGTTAAGGCTCCCGTACGAGCAGTACTTC. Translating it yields CASSPRMLRLPYEQYF.

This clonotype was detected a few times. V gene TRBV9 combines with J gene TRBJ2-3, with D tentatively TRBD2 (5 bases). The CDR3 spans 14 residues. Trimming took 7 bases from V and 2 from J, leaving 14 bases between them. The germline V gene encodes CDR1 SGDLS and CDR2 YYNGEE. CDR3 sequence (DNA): TGTGCCAGCGGAGAACGGGGAAACACAGATACGCAGTATTTT. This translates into CASGERGNTDTQYF. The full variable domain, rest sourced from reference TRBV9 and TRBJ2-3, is DSGVTQTPKHLITATGQRVTLRCSPRSGDLSVYWYQQSLDQGLQFLIQYYNGEERAKGNILERFSAQQFPDLHSELNLSSLELGDSALYFCASGERGNTDTQYFGPGTRLTVL.

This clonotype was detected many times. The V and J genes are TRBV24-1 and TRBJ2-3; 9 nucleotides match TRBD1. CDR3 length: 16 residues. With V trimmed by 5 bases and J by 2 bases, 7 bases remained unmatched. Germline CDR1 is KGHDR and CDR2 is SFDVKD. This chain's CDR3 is CATSGSDRGITDTQYF. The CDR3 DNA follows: TGTGCCACCAGTGGATCGGACAGGGGCATCACAGATACGCAGTATTTT.

CDR3 in DNA: TGTGCCAGCAGGTTTGGGGACGGGGAGACCCAGTACTTC. It encodes CASRFGDGETQYF. V gene TRBV12-3 or TRBV12-4 combines with J gene TRBJ2-5; D may correspond to TRBD1 or TRBD2 (5 bases each). CDR3 length equals 13 residues. V lost 6 bases and J 5 bases, leaving 13 bases between the germline ends.

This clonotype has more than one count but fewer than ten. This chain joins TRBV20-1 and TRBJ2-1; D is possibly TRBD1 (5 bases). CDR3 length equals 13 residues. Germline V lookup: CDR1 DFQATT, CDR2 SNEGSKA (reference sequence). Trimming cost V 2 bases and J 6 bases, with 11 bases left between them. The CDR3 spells CSARRRVSNEQFF. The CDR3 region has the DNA TGCAGTGCTAGACGCAGGGTTAGCAATGAGCAGTTCTTC.

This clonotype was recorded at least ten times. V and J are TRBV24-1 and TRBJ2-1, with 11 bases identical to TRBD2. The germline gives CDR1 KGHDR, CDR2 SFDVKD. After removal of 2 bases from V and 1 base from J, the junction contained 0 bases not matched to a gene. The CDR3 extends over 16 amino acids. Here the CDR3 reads CATSDSSGGSYNEQFF. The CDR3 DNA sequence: TGTGCCACCAGTGATTCTAGCGGGGGGTCCTACAATGAGCAGTTCTTC.

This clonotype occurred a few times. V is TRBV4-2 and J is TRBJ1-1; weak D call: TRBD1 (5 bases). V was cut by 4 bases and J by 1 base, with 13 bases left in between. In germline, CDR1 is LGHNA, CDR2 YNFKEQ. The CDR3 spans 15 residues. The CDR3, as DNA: TGTGCCAGCAGCCGAAACCCGGGGGGGAACACTGAAGCTTTCTTT. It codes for CASSRNPGGNTEAFF.

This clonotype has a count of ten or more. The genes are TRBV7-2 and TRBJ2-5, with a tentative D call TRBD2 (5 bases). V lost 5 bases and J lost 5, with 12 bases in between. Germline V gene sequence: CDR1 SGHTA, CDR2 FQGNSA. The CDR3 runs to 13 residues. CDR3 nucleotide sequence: TGTGCCAGCAGCCGGGATCACCTTGAGACCCAGTACTTC. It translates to CASSRDHLETQYF.

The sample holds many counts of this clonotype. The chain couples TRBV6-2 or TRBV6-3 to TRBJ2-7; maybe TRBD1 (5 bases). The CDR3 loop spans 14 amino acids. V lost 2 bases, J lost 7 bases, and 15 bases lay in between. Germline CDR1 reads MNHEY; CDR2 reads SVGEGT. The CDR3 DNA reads TGTGCCAGCAGTTACGGGCCAGGGCGATGGGAGCAGTACGTC. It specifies CASSYGPGRWEQYV.

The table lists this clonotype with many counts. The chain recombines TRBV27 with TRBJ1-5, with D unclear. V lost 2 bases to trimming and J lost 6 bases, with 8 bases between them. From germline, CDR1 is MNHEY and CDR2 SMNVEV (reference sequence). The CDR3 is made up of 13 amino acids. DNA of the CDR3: TGTGCCAGCAGTTTAGATGTGGGTCAGCCCCAGCATTTT. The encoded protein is CASSLDVGQPQHF.

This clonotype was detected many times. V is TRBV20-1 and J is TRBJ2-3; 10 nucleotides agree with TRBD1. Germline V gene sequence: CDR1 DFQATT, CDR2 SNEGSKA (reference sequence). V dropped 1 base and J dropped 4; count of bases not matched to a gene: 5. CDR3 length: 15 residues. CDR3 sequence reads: CSARVGTGEADTQYF. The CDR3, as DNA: TGCAGTGCTAGAGTAGGGACAGGGGAGGCAGATACGCAGTATTTT.

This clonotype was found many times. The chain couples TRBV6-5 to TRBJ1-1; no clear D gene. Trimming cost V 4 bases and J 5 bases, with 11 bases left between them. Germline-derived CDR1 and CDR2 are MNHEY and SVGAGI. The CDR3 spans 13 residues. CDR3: CASSSPMGTEAFF. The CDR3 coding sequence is TGTGCCAGCAGTTCCCCCATGGGGACTGAAGCTTTCTTT.